This TCR beta chain was sequenced during a study of blood T cell repertoires in COVID-19. Overall study: Sample material is recorded as cDNA or gDNA derived from T cells, B-cell-depleted T cells, or PBMCs.

V shed 4 bases, J shed 4 bases, and the junction held 6 bases outside the gene matches. The CDR3 has 17 amino acids. Germline values: CDR1 MDHEN, CDR2 SYDVKM. In the original workflow: Cell counts per sample came from amplifying reference gene primers. Sequencing used immunoSEQ multiplex PCR; TCRdb keeps in-frame clones, though not all of them. V and J calls and clone size are as listed in that table; D and trimming were resolved from the DNA. The sample contains around 120,000 clones, around 82% of which appear only once. Material: peripheral blood. The rearrangement joins TRBV28 to TRBJ2-3; 15 positions match TRBD2. The receptor's source is a man older than 75 with active or convalescent COVID-19. The CDR3 here is CASSSGTSGGRADTQYF. DNA of the CDR3: TGTGCCAGCAGTTCAGGGACTAGCGGGGGGAGGGCAGATACGCAGTATTTT.